This TCR beta chain was sequenced during a study of blood T cells in healthy people across ages (dated by TCRdb to the mid-2010s). Regarding the study in general: Template switching captured roughly one uniquely barcoded TCR beta cDNA molecule per two T cells in model experiments. Using the same blood draw, the study looked at two additional independent replicas of 1 million unique cDNA reads for two donors, one aged 18 to 30 and the other aged 80 or older. The donors were split into four age groups: young (average about 16 years), middle-aged (around 40), aged (approximately 60) and long-lived (about 74). Donors of different ages were randomly distributed across sequencing lanes to avoid experimental bias. Age-related changes in TCR beta repertoire diversity were measured in the study by deep sequencing normalized with unique cDNA molecular identifiers.

This clonotype was detected only a few times. The target of this receptor is not known. No qualities accompany the bases; no much larger clone lies one base away. The 35 to 40 donors, aged about 6 to 100 years, were systemically healthy Caucasian individuals from Russia. Each donor gave 8.5 to 10 milliliters of peripheral blood, collected into EDTA-treated Vacutainer tubes. PBMCs were isolated by Ficoll-Paque density-gradient centrifugation, with at least 6 million obtained per sample. Total RNA, at least 6 micrograms per sample, was extracted from PBMCs with Trizol reagent. For every donor, flow cytometry on a PBMC aliquot measured the percentage of naive CD45RAhigh/CD27high T cells. Findings and caveats that apply to the study as a whole: There was a strong correlation between observed TCR beta diversity and the percentage of naive T cells measured by flow cytometry. Conclusive comparison of naive and antigen-experienced compartments was prevented by the profiling of bulk unsorted PBMCs. Total diversity estimates from one million sequenced T cells were considered lower bounds and underestimates. The long-lived group showed more naive CD4+ T cells, fewer expanded clones and increased TCR diversity than the aged group, suggesting age selection. Observed TCR beta diversity per million T cells fell roughly linearly with age, and a significant reduction was already apparent by age around 44. The CMV infection status of donors was not known, potentially confounding age-related changes in expanded clonotypes.

Its CDR3 holds 17 amino acids, cysteine through phenylalanine. The read is trimmed to its CDR3 DNA, 51 bases read in frame from base 1. V trim: 0 bases; J trim: 8 bases; unmatched bases: 13. CDR1 is given as LGHNA and CDR2 as YSLEER, both from the germline V gene. Preparation of the library involved 5' RACE. Sequencing took place on an Illumina HiSeq 2500. A second about 7 to 12 cycle PCR used a sample-barcoded 5' primer and a J-beta primer mix. A template-switch 5' adaptor carrying 12 random nucleotides introduced a unique molecular identifier onto each TCR beta cDNA molecule. At least 2.5 million CDR3-containing paired-end reads were obtained from each sample. First-strand cDNA synthesis was performed from all RNA using the Mint cDNA synthesis kit, with priming by a TRBC-specific oligonucleotide. Following uracil-DNA glycosylase treatment, a first 18-cycle PCR with universal primers M1SS and BC2_uni_R was performed on all cDNA. Processing in the source paper ran as follows. For normalization, 1 million high-quality reads were randomly selected from each sample, with every read carrying a distinct molecular identifier. Instead of being binned into consensus sequences, reads with shared molecular identifiers were discarded. MiTCR, with a Q25 quality threshold and the strictest error-elimination algorithm, was used for CDR3 identification, clonotype clustering and error correction. A nonparametric unseen species model with Euler transformation was used to estimate a lower bound on total TCR beta diversity. The public reads were run again by TCRdb, first through fastp at Q25 and then through MiXCR, and only productive beta chains were kept. Under each unique CDR3 protein, matching rows form one entry showing the most common genes and DNA. TCRdb assigned the V and J calls; the authors' analysis was not used. The sample data list roughly 1.5 million distinct CDR3 sequences, and about 45% of these were observed just once. About 4% of the sample rests with the top ten.

The sample comprised blood. The chain employs TRBV4-3 and TRBJ2-1, with 7 central nucleotides matching TRBD1. The receptor was derived from a young woman in good health. Here is the DNA: TGCGCCAGCAGCCAAGATCCTGCACTTCCCCAGGGGGATGAGCAGTTCTTC. Its coded protein is CASSQDPALPQGDEQFF.